A selection of T cell receptor beta chains follows, all from one sample in a study of beta chain features in type 1 diabetes. Measured with immunoSEQ multiplex PCR; TCRdb has only the in-frame clones, and not every one. The repertoire holds hundreds of thousands of clones, with 14% as singletons. Sequencing used central memory CD4+ T cells from blood. The source of these receptors is a man aged 25 to 40 in good health. Each CDR3 is given with its conserved first and last residue. Each record gives: D gene, clone size, J gene, V gene, CDR3 DNA, CDR3 protein. A D gene is named only where the DNA matches it firmly. Clone size is shown for a subset of rows, as once, few, many or a class of expanded clone.

.	few	TRBJ2-3	TRBV5-1	TGCGCCAGCAAAGGGGGATCTAGCACAGATACGCAGTATTTT	CASKGGSSTDTQYF
TRBD2	.	TRBJ2-3	TRBV7-8	TGTGCCAGCAGCTTAGTGGTACAGCGGGGCCCACAAAATACGCAGTATTTT	CASSLVVQRGPQNTQYF
.	few	TRBJ2-7	TRBV10-3	TGTGCCACCGCGACCCAAGCCTACGAGCAGTACTTC	CATATQAYEQYF
TRBD2	few	TRBJ2-1	TRBV6-1	TGTGCCATCAGTGATTCTAGCGGGAGGGCCGACAATGAGCAGTTCTTC	CAISDSSGRADNEQFF
TRBD2	.	TRBJ2-3	TRBV27	TGTGCCAGCAGCCCCTTAGGGCGGGAGGGCCCTAGTACGCAGTATTTT	CASSPLGREGPSTQYF
TRBD2	few	TRBJ2-5	TRBV15	TGTGCCACCAGGAGACTAGCGGGACGGGAGACCCAGTACTTC	CATRRLAGRETQYF
.	few	TRBJ2-4	TRBV11-2	TGTGCCAGCAGCCCCGAACCCCCTACTAGCTCACCAGCCAAAAACATTCAGTACTTC	CASSPEPPTSSPAKNIQYF
TRBD2	few	TRBJ2-5	TRBV4-2	TGTGCCAGCAGCTTGGGGACTAGTGACACCCAGTACTTC	CASSLGTSDTQYF
.	few	TRBJ2-3	TRBV15	TGTGCCACCAGCAGAGCCGAGACCGCAGATACGCAGTATTTT	CATSRAETADTQYF
TRBD2	few	TRBJ2-3	TRBV6-1	TGTGCCAGCAGTGAAAGGGGACTAGGTGGGGATACGCAGTATTTT	CASSERGLGGDTQYF
TRBD1	few	TRBJ2-3	TRBV6-1	TGTGCCAGCAGTCTCGCACAGGGGGCCACAGATACGCAGTATTTT	CASSLAQGATDTQYF
.	many	TRBJ1-4	TRBV5-4	TGTGCCAGCAGCTTGGGGAGCCATGAAAAACTGTTTTTT	CASSLGSHEKLFF
.	.	TRBJ1-5	TRBV6-6	TGTGCCAGCAGTTACAGGGGTGATGGCAATCAGCCCCAGCATTTT	CASSYRGDGNQPQHF
.	many	TRBJ1-1	TRBV5-4	TGTGCCAGCAGCTCCCAGGGATGGATGAACACTGAAGCTTTCTTT	CASSSQGWMNTEAFF
TRBD1	.	TRBJ1-2	TRBV10-3	TGTGCCAGCAGTAACACCTGGACAGGGGGCGCCTATGGCTACACCTTC	CASSNTWTGGAYGYTF
TRBD2	few	TRBJ2-3	TRBV7-2	TGTGCCAGCAGCCCCGCCCTAGCGGGAGGTACGCAGTATTTT	CASSPALAGGTQYF
.	.	TRBJ2-1	TRBV19	TGTGCCCCCAAGGGGCAAATAGAGCAGTTCTTC	CAPKGQIEQFF
TRBD1	few	TRBJ2-5	TRBV4-2	TGTGCCAGCCGATTGACAGGGCGGCAAGAGACCCAGTACTTC	CASRLTGRQETQYF
TRBD1	once	TRBJ2-1	TRBV4-3	TGCGCCAGCAGCCAGGCGACAGGGACCCTTTACAATGAGCAGTTCTTC	CASSQATGTLYNEQFF
TRBD1	few	TRBJ2-5	TRBV5-1	TGCGCCAGCAGCAGGGGACAGGGGGCGATGGAGACCCAGTACTTC	CASSRGQGAMETQYF
.	.	TRBJ1-1	TRBV12-5	TGTGCTAGTGGTTTGGTACGCGACACTGAAGCTTTCTTT	CASGLVRDTEAFF
.	few	TRBJ2-5	TRBV7-7	TGTGCCAGCAGCTCCCCCCCCAGGTTAGGGGAGACCCAGTACTTC	CASSSPPRLGETQYF
.	.	TRBJ2-6	TRBV5-1	TGCGCCAGCAGCTTGTCCCTGGCTGGGGCCAACGTCCTGACTTTC	CASSLSLAGANVLTF
.	few	TRBJ2-3	TRBV9	TGTGCCAGCAGCGTGGGGAGAGGGACTGGCACAGATACGCAGTATTTT	CASSVGRGTGTDTQYF
.	.	TRBJ1-6	TRBV4-3	TGCGCCAGCAGCCAAGACAGGTCAACACCCCTCCACTTT	CASSQDRSTPLHF
.	few	TRBJ2-5	TRBV11-2	TGTGCCAGCAGCCCCCCGTTTGAGACCCAGTACTTC	CASSPPFETQYF
.	few	TRBJ2-5	TRBV7-2	TGTGCCAGCAGCTTAGGGAAGGGAAGGGAGACCCAGTACTTC	CASSLGKGRETQYF
.	.	TRBJ2-2	TRBV19	TGTGCCAGTAGTACTCAGCGGGCCGCGGGCACCGGGGAGCTGTTTTTT	CASSTQRAAGTGELFF
.	few	TRBJ2-3	TRBV4-1	TGCGCCAGCAGCCAAGAGTCGCGTCCTGGCACTGGTACGCAGTATTTT	CASSQESRPGTGTQYF
.	few	TRBJ2-1	TRBV7-2	TGTGCCAGCAGCCCCTGGCTATCCTACAATGAGCAGTTCTTC	CASSPWLSYNEQFF
.	.	TRBJ1-6	TRBV5-1	TGCGCCAGCAGCTTGGACCGGTTAGGTTCACCCCTCCACTTT	CASSLDRLGSPLHF
.	many	TRBJ1-1	TRBV14	TGTGCCAGCAGCCAAGATCCCAGGCGACCGCCCGAAGCTTTCTTT	CASSQDPRRPPEAFF
.	.	TRBJ2-3	TRBV4-1	TGCGCCAGCAGCCGGGGAGCTCCCAGCACAGATACGCAGTATTTT	CASSRGAPSTDTQYF
.	few	TRBJ2-2	TRBV14	TGTGCCAGCAGCCAACTCCCCGGCCTGCAGGGAAGAACCGGGGAGCTGTTTTTT	CASSQLPGLQGRTGELFF
TRBD2	.	TRBJ2-1	TRBV2	TGTGCCAGCAGCTTGGCTAGCGGGAGAGGTGAGCAGTTCTTC	CASSLASGRGEQFF
.	.	TRBJ1-3	TRBV30	TGTGCCTGGAGTGGGGCGGAGTGGGGCTCTGGAAACACCATATATTTT	CAWSGAEWGSGNTIYF
TRBD1	few	TRBJ1-2	TRBV25-1	TGTGCCAGCAGTCCAATAGGACAGGGAACTAACTATGGCTACACCTTC	CASSPIGQGTNYGYTF
.	.	TRBJ1-1	TRBV18	TGTGCCAGCTCTCCAAAAACAGGGCCGACTGAAGCTTTCTTT	CASSPKTGPTEAFF
.	.	TRBJ2-2	TRBV5-6	TGTGCCAGCAGCTTTGATCAAGGGGAGCTGTTTTTT	CASSFDQGELFF
TRBD2	few	TRBJ2-2	TRBV11-3	TGTGCCAGCAGCCCAGTCTGGACTAGCGGGACGAACACCGGGGAGCTGTTTTTT	CASSPVWTSGTNTGELFF
TRBD2	many	TRBJ2-1	TRBV5-1	TGCGCCAGCAGTCCCGGGACTAGCGCATACAATGAGCAGTTCTTC	CASSPGTSAYNEQFF
.	.	TRBJ1-2	TRBV7-9	TGTGCCAGCAGCTTAGCGGGCAGCAGCTACACCTTC	CASSLAGSSYTF
.	.	TRBJ2-7	TRBV27	TGTGCCAGCAGTTTAAAGTACTTCCGGGCAGAGAGCTCCTACGAGCAGTACTTC	CASSLKYFRAESSYEQYF
.	.	TRBJ2-2	TRBV7-2	TGTGCCAGCAGCTTAGGGGTGACGAACACCGGGGAGCTGTTTTTT	CASSLGVTNTGELFF
TRBD1	few	TRBJ2-5	TRBV11-2	TGTGCCAGCAGCTTAGGACAGGGGTACCAAGAGACCCAGTACTTC	CASSLGQGYQETQYF
TRBD1	few	TRBJ2-1	TRBV6-5	TGTGCCAGCAGTTACTCTCCCGGGACAGGGGTTAATGAGCAGTTCTTC	CASSYSPGTGVNEQFF
.	.	TRBJ2-4	TRBV29-1	TGCAGCGTTGTTCTGGCCAAAAACATTCAGTACTTC	CSVVLAKNIQYF
TRBD1	many	TRBJ2-1	TRBV23-1	TGCGCCAGCAGAAACAGGGGGCCTGTGTCCTACAATGAGCAGTTCTTC	CASRNRGPVSYNEQFF